The 11 T cell receptor beta chains listed next were all sequenced from one sample in a study of shared clonotypes between healthy human individuals (dated by TCRdb to the early 2020s). The receptor library was made with the immunoSEQ multiplex PCR assay. The source is immuneACCESS, and TCRdb retained only in-frame sequences with V and J called. Part of the clones is not carried over; for the studies checked, unresolved V genes explain less than half of this, and the remainder is unexplained. This sample is represented by about a million clones; about 76% of them were singletons. The leading ten clones occupy 1.2% to 1.5% of the sample. Sequencing was carried out using memory CD4+ T cells sorted from blood. The sample's cell subset or site label, in plain terms: CD45RA-negative fraction. Receptors were obtained from a man aged 18 to 35 in good health.

This sequence joins TRBV18 and TRBJ2-2; 8 nucleotides align to TRBD2. Germline V CDR1 and CDR2: KGHSH, LQKENI. This CDR3 spans 14 amino acids. With 5 bases clipped from V and 7 bases from J, the junction kept 6 bases outside the gene matches. The CDR3 reads CASSSGLAGGELFF. CDR3 sequence (DNA): TGTGCCAGCTCATCCGGACTAGCCGGCGGGGAGCTGTTTTTT.

The chain joins TRBV6-6 to TRBJ1-2, with TRBD1 as a possible D gene (6 bases). This CDR3 is built from 14 residues. With 4 bases removed from V and 10 bases from J, the gap between germline ends came to 19 bases. Germline V gene sequence: CDR1 MNHNY, CDR2 SVGAGI (reference sequence). The CDR3 sequence: CASSSQTQGLDYTF. The CDR3 DNA follows: TGTGCCAGCAGTTCACAAACACAGGGTTTGGACTACACCTTC.

V and J are TRBV29-1 and TRBJ1-4, with unresolved D. V lost 5 bases to trimming and J lost 5 bases, with 6 bases between them. In germline, CDR1 is SQVTM, CDR2 ANQGSEA. The CDR3 has 11 amino acids. CDR3 coding DNA: TGCAGCGTTTGGGCAAATGAAAAACTGTTTTTT. Translation: CSVWANEKLFF.

The chain couples TRBV28 to TRBJ1-2; D is unresolved. The V and J ends lost 2 bases and 8 bases respectively, with 12 bases between them. This CDR3 has 13 residues. Germline assignment: CDR1 MDHEN and CDR2 SYDVKM. The CDR3 reads CASSLRSSEGYTF. The CDR3 DNA reads TGTGCCAGCAGTTTACGCAGCTCGGAGGGCTACACCTTC.

The chain is built from TRBV29-1 and TRBJ2-1, with a possible D match to TRBD2 (6 bases). The CDR3 length is 13 residues. Germline V gene sequence: CDR1 SQVTM, CDR2 ANQGSEA. V was pared by 7 bases and J by 7 bases, with 17 bases between. In DNA form, the CDR3 reads TGCAGCGGAAGGCCGGGACTCGTGAATGAGCAGTTCTTC. It specifies CSGRPGLVNEQFF.

V is TRBV4-1 and J is TRBJ2-1; TRBD2 aligns across 11 bases. The CDR3 contains 20 residues. The V and J ends lost 2 bases and 8 bases, in that order; junction bases with no gene match: 20. The germline V gene has CDR1 MGHRA and CDR2 YSYEKL. The CDR3 sequence is CASSQTRTGELAGVDDEQFF. CDR3 DNA sequence: TGCGCCAGCAGCCAAACCCGGACAGGGGAACTAGCGGGAGTTGATGATGAGCAGTTCTTC.

The V gene is TRBV21-1, the J gene TRBJ2-7; the table gives TRBD2 as D, unverified against the DNA. TRBV21-1 is a known pseudogene. The CDR3 has 18 amino acids. The CDR3 DNA is TGTGCCAGCAGTGATAAACTAACGGAAGCGGAAGTTGGATACGAGCAGTACTTC. Protein: CASSDKLTEAEVGYEQYF.

The chain uses TRBV2 and TRBJ1-3; D is ambiguous. Germline CDR1 is SNHLY and CDR2 is FYNNEI. The CDR3 consists of 14 residues. Between the trimmed V and J ends, which lost 9 bases and 0 bases, there was a span of 12 bases. CDR3 bases: TGTGCCAGTTTGGGCCGGACCTCTGGAAACACCATATATTTT. This translates into CASLGRTSGNTIYF.

The chain joins TRBV5-1 to TRBJ2-6, with D hard to call. From germline, CDR1 is SGHRS and CDR2 YFSETQ. Trimming shortened V by 0 bases and J by 1 base, and 5 bases separated the two germline ends. This CDR3 comprises 15 residues. The CDR3: CASSLVMSGANVLTF. CDR3 sequence (DNA): TGCGCCAGCAGCTTGGTCATGTCTGGGGCCAACGTCCTGACTTTC.

The chain has TRBV4-2 and TRBJ2-1; 10 bases align to TRBD2. CDR3 size: 16 residues. Germline CDR1 is LGHNA and CDR2 is YNFKEQ. Trimming took 0 bases from V and 9 from J; bases not matched to a gene: 8. DNA for the CDR3: TGTGCCAGCAGCCAAGAAGGTAGCGGGGGGTCGCCTGAGCAGTTCTTC. Its protein product is CASSQEGSGGSPEQFF.

The chain couples TRBV7-2 to TRBJ1-1, with 8 bases identical to TRBD1. The trim removed 5 bases at V and 1 base at J, leaving 3 bases unmatched. The CDR3 spans 14 residues. The germline V gene encodes CDR1 SGHTA and CDR2 FQGNSA. CDR3 in DNA: TGTGCCAGCAGCCCAGGGGGCAAGAACACTGAAGCTTTCTTT. It translates to CASSPGGKNTEAFF.